The 32 T cell receptor beta chains given below trace back to one sample, sequenced in a study of long-term antiretroviral therapy in people with HIV (dated by TCRdb to between 2021 and 2023). The immunoSEQ hsTCRB v3.0 assay was used at survey level resolution to sequence the TRB variable region. The immuneACCESS repertoire file appears here via TCRdb, limited to in-frame rearrangements. These files lack a portion of the clones; in checked studies, under half of the deficit traces to unresolved V genes, and the cause of the others is not known. For this sample the table gives around 28,000 clones, of which 80% to 95% were detected only once. Jointly, the top ten make up over 4% of the sample. Here the sequenced sample was unsorted PBMCs, taken 3.1 years after starting antiretroviral therapy. Every receptor here comes from a man between 18 and 35 years old with HIV.

The chain recombines TRBV6-6 with TRBJ2-2; D remains unclear. The CDR3 consists of 15 residues. The germline gives CDR1 MNHNY, CDR2 SVGAGI (reference sequence). Trimming pared 8 bases from V and 1 base from J, leaving 14 bases between. The CDR3 DNA sequence: TGTGCCAGCGGAACCGTGAGTCAGAACACCGGGGAGCTGTTTTTT. Protein product: CASGTVSQNTGELFF.

V gene TRBV5-4 combines with J gene TRBJ2-1; 7 bases line up with TRBD2. Germline V gene data show CDR1 as SGHNT and CDR2 as YYREEE (reference sequence). The CDR3 totals 14 residues. V lost 0 bases to trimming and J lost 5 bases; unmatched junction nucleotides: 2. The DNA for the CDR3 is TGTGCCAGCAGCTTGGGGGCGGGGGACAATGAGCAGTTCTTC. Amino acid sequence: CASSLGAGDNEQFF.

This sequence joins TRBV6-5 and TRBJ2-2; TRBD1 matches at 9 bases. Germline assignment: CDR1 MNHEY and CDR2 SVGAGI. With V trimmed by 5 bases and J by 10 bases, 8 bases remained unmatched. The CDR3 covers 14 residues. CDR3 nucleotides: TGTGCCAGCAGTAATAACAGGGGGCAGGTGGAGCTGTTTTTT. Protein product: CASSNNRGQVELFF.

Written as DNA, the CDR3 is TGTGCCAGCAGCTTATCCCCCCGGGAGTTTTACGATGAGCAGTTCTTC. Amino acids: CASSLSPREFYDEQFF. This rearrangement joins TRBV7-6 to TRBJ2-1; tentative D call: TRBD2 (6 bases). The germline V and J ends were trimmed by 2 bases and 8 bases, with 19 bases remaining between them. This CDR3 region has 16 residues. Germline CDR1 and CDR2: SGHVS and FNYEAQ.

The chain has TRBV13 and TRBJ1-3; TRBD1 matches at 8 bases. The CDR3 has 16 amino acids. CDR1 and CDR2 (germline): PRHDT, FYEKMQ (reference sequence). V gave up 4 bases and J gave up 4 bases; unmatched junction bases: 9. The CDR3 sequence is CASSSNDRGQGNTIYF. DNA of the CDR3: TGTGCCAGCAGCTCGAACGACAGGGGCCAAGGAAACACCATATATTTT. Full variable domain (outside the CDR3, taken from reference TRBV13 and TRBJ1-3): AAGVIQSPRHLIKEKRETATLKCYPIPRHDTVYWYQQGPGQDPQFLISFYEKMQSDKGSIPDRFSAQQFSDYHSELNMSSLELGDSALYFCASSSNDRGQGNTIYFGEGSWLTVV.

The V and J genes are TRBV10-1 and TRBJ2-5; unclear D gene. This CDR3 is 11 amino acids long. Germline loops: CDR1 WNHNN, CDR2 SYGVQD (reference sequence). CDR3 sequence (DNA): TGCGCGAAACATTGCGGAGAGACCCAGTACTTC. Its protein product is CAKHCGETQYF.

This rearrangement joins TRBV30 to TRBJ1-4; 9 bases match TRBD1. This CDR3 has 14 amino acids. V trimming: 6 bases; J trimming: 2 bases; junction bases outside the gene matches: 4. Germline loops: CDR1 GTSNPN, CDR2 SVGIG (reference sequence). CDR3 sequence: CACHDRGTNEKLFF. DNA of the CDR3: TGTGCCTGCCATGACAGGGGGACTAATGAAAAACTGTTTTTT.

A note on this clone: This specimen includes other DNA sequences encoding the same CDR3. The chain employs TRBV2 and TRBJ2-5, with D possibly being TRBD1 or TRBD2 (7 bases each). Germline CDR1 and CDR2: SNHLY and FYNNEI. Trimming cost V 3 bases and J 4 bases, with 15 bases left between them. The CDR3 covers 15 residues. In DNA, the CDR3 is TGTGCCAGCAGTGATGGGGGAGGGGGCGGAGAGACCCAGTACTTC. Translating it yields CASSDGGGGGETQYF. Filled out from reference TRBV2 and TRBJ2-5, the complete variable domain reads EPEVTQTPSHQVTQMGQEVILRCVPISNHLYFYWYRQILGQKVEFLVSFYNNEISEKSEIFDDQFSVERPDGSNFTLKIRSTKLEDSAMYFCASSDGGGGGETQYFGPGTRLLVL.

V usage is TRBV28 and J usage is TRBJ2-5, with 8 bases aligning to TRBD2. V shed 5 bases, J shed 4 bases, and the junction held 9 bases outside the gene matches. In germline, CDR1 is MDHEN, CDR2 SYDVKM. The CDR3 consists of 15 residues. CDR3 in amino acids: CASSPPSGGAETQYF. The CDR3 region has the DNA TGTGCCAGCAGTCCACCCTCCGGGGGGGCAGAGACCCAGTACTTC.

The chain recombines TRBV7-2 with TRBJ2-3; 8 bases line up with TRBD2. Losses at the gene ends were 2 bases for V and 8 bases for J; bases not matched to a gene: 6. The CDR3 contains 14 residues. The germline V gene encodes CDR1 SGHTA and CDR2 FQGNSA. The CDR3 reads CASSLKGAGVTQYF. The CDR3 coding sequence is TGTGCCAGCAGCTTAAAAGGAGCGGGAGTTACGCAGTATTTT.

This rearrangement joins TRBV11-2 to TRBJ2-7; 10 nucleotides agree with TRBD1. CDR3 length: 14 residues. CDR1 and CDR2 (germline): SGHAT, FQNNGV. V lost 3 bases to trimming and J lost 6 bases; unmatched junction nucleotides: 5. The CDR3 nucleotides read TGTGCCAGCAGCTTCTCCAGGACAGGGGGCGAGCAGTACTTC. It encodes CASSFSRTGGEQYF.

This sequence joins TRBV7-8 and TRBJ2-7, with TRBD1 matching 7 bases. Germline trimming cut 1 base from V and 4 bases from J; bases unmatched to any gene: 4. The V gene's germline CDR1 is SGHVS and CDR2 FQNEAQ. CDR3 length equals 14 residues. DNA for the CDR3: TGTGCCAGCAGCTTAGGTTCAGGGGGTTACGAGCAGTACTTC. It yields the protein CASSLGSGGYEQYF. Drawing the rest from reference TRBV7-8 and TRBJ2-7, the complete variable domain is GAGVSQSPRYKVAKRGQDVALRCDPISGHVSLFWYQQALGQGPEFLTYFQNEAQLDKSGLPSDRFFAERPEGSVSTLKIQRTQQEDSAVYLCASSLGSGGYEQYFGPGTRLTVT.

The chain employs TRBV27 and TRBJ1-6; maybe TRBD1 (5 bases). Germline V CDR1 and CDR2: MNHEY, SMNVEV (reference sequence). The CDR3 length is 14 residues. Between the trimmed V and J ends, which lost 3 bases and 8 bases, there was a span of 11 bases. The CDR3: CASSLSLGDSPLHF. CDR3 in DNA: TGTGCCAGCAGTTTGTCCTTGGGGGATTCACCCCTCCACTTT.

The genes are TRBV27 and TRBJ2-7, with 9 bases lining up with TRBD1. The CDR3 has 15 amino acids. Germline V CDR1 and CDR2: MNHEY, SMNVEV (reference sequence). Germline trimming cut 0 bases from V and 4 bases from J; bases unmatched to any gene: 4. CDR3 sequence reads: CASSLSFGQGYEQYF. CDR3 DNA sequence: TGTGCCAGCAGTTTATCGTTCGGACAGGGGTACGAGCAGTACTTC.

This sequence joins TRBV7-8 and TRBJ1-1, with 7 bases that match TRBD1. There are 12 residues in the CDR3. The V gene end was trimmed by 5 bases and the J gene end by 10 bases; junction bases not matched to a gene: 7. Germline V gene lookup returns CDR1 SGHVS and CDR2 FQNEAQ. CDR3 DNA sequence: TGTGCCAGCAGCGCCTTGACAGGGTTAGCTTTCTTT. Translated, it gives CASSALTGLAFF.

This chain connects TRBV29-1 to TRBJ2-4; unclear D gene. This CDR3 has 15 residues. The germline CDR1 and CDR2 sequences are SQVTM and ANQGSEA. V was shortened by 1 base and J by 0 bases, with 10 bases between the two germline ends. In DNA, the CDR3 is TGCAGCGTTGAAGGCCCGGCCCGAGCCAAAAACATTCAGTACTTC. It is translated as CSVEGPARAKNIQYF.

This sequence joins TRBV7-3 and TRBJ2-2, with 10 nucleotides matching TRBD2. The CDR3 sequence is 16 residues long. J lost 3 bases, V lost 1 base, and 2 bases had no gene match. The germline V gene encodes CDR1 SGHTA and CDR2 FQGTGA. The CDR3 sequence is CASSLKAGGYTGELFF. The DNA of the CDR3 is TGTGCCAGCAGCTTAAAAGCGGGAGGGTACACCGGGGAGCTGTTTTTT.

The chain couples TRBV9 to TRBJ2-2, with TRBD2 matching over 10 bases. The CDR3 is 15 amino acids. Trimming at V came to 3 bases and at J to 5 bases, leaving 4 bases not matched to a gene. Germline-derived CDR1 and CDR2 are SGDLS and YYNGEE. CDR3: CASSASGGATGELFF. The DNA for the CDR3 is TGTGCCAGCAGCGCCAGCGGGGGGGCAACCGGGGAGCTGTTTTTT. Full variable domain (missing parts from reference TRBV9 and TRBJ2-2): DSGVTQTPKHLITATGQRVTLRCSPRSGDLSVYWYQQSLDQGLQFLIQYYNGEERAKGNILERFSAQQFPDLHSELNLSSLELGDSALYFCASSASGGATGELFFGEGSRLTVL.

The V gene is TRBV19, the J gene TRBJ2-3; D is perhaps TRBD1 or TRBD2 (5 bases each). The CDR3 is 13 residues long. Germline V gene sequence: CDR1 LNHDA, CDR2 SQIVND (reference sequence). V lost 6 bases to trimming and J lost 9 bases, with 16 bases between them. The CDR3 nucleotides are TGTGCCAGTAGAGACCTCAGGGAGTGGACGCAGTATTTT. As protein: CASRDLREWTQYF.

The chain combines TRBV7-9 with TRBJ1-1; D is possibly TRBD1 (5 bases). Trimming removed 6 bases at V and 1 base at J, with 15 bases between. The CDR3 runs 15 residues. CDR1 is SEHNR, CDR2 FQNEAQ, per germline (reference sequence). The CDR3 region is CASSIGRGSNTEAFF. The CDR3 DNA reads TGTGCCAGCAGTATCGGAAGGGGCTCGAACACTGAAGCTTTCTTT.

The chain links TRBV7-9 to TRBJ1-1; a weak D match, TRBD1 (5 bases). Germline V CDR1 and CDR2: SEHNR, FQNEAQ (reference sequence). The V gene lost 0 bases and the J gene lost 9 bases, with 8 bases spanning the gap. The CDR3 runs 12 residues. The CDR3 DNA reads as TGTGCCAGCAGCTTAGCGAACAGGAAAGCTTTCTTT. Its protein is CASSLANRKAFF.

As to this clone: Other DNA sequences in this sample translate to the same CDR3. The rearrangement links TRBV6-5 to TRBJ2-7; 8 bases agree with TRBD1. Germline V lookup: CDR1 MNHEY, CDR2 SVGAGI. The CDR3 covers 13 residues. J lost 3 bases, V lost 4 bases, and 2 bases had no gene match. This chain's CDR3 is CASSSGQGYEQYF. The DNA of the CDR3 is TGTGCCAGCAGTTCCGGACAGGGCTACGAGCAGTACTTC.

The V gene is TRBV7-8, the J gene TRBJ2-7; 8 bases agree with TRBD1. CDR1 is SGHVS and CDR2 is FQNEAQ in the germline V gene. This CDR3 spans 13 amino acids. J lost 4 bases, V lost 5 bases, and 4 bases had no gene match. The CDR3 sequence: CASSVQGGYEQYF. In DNA, the CDR3 is TGTGCCAGCAGCGTACAGGGGGGTTACGAGCAGTACTTC.

J is TRBJ2-7 and V is TRBV2, with D hard to call. This CDR3 is built from 13 residues. The germline V and J ends were trimmed by 3 bases and 5 bases, with 11 bases remaining between them. The germline CDR1 and CDR2 sequences are SNHLY and FYNNEI. The CDR3 sequence: CASSDLLPDEQYF. The DNA for the CDR3 is TGTGCCAGCAGTGATCTCCTACCCGACGAGCAGTACTTC. Together with reference TRBV2 and TRBJ2-7, the CDR3 gives the full variable domain: EPEVTQTPSHQVTQMGQEVILRCVPISNHLYFYWYRQILGQKVEFLVSFYNNEISEKSEIFDDQFSVERPDGSNFTLKIRSTKLEDSAMYFCASSDLLPDEQYFGPGTRLTVT.

The rearrangement links TRBV10-1 to TRBJ1-1, with 8 nucleotides matching TRBD1. Germline lookup yields CDR1 WNHNN and CDR2 SYGVQD (reference sequence). There are 14 residues in the CDR3. The CDR3 protein is CAPGQGAVNTEAFF. CDR3 sequence (DNA): TGCGCACCCGGCCAGGGGGCCGTGAACACTGAAGCTTTCTTT.

In DNA form, the CDR3 reads TGTGCCAGCAGCTTCCGGAGCACAGATACGCAGTATTTT. As protein: CASSFRSTDTQYF. The chain carries TRBV5-5 and TRBJ2-3; D ambiguous. Germline CDR1 and CDR2: SGHKS and YYEKEE (reference sequence). The V end was cut by 2 bases, the J end by 0 bases, with 4 bases between. This CDR3 is built from 13 residues.

The V call is TRBV19, the J call TRBJ1-1; maybe TRBD1 (6 bases). Trimming cost V 7 bases and J 5 bases, with 17 bases left between them. The germline CDR1 and CDR2 sequences are LNHDA and SQIVND (reference sequence). CDR3 length equals 14 residues. The CDR3 region is CASTPPDRVTEAFF. DNA for the CDR3: TGTGCCAGTACCCCCCCGGACAGAGTGACTGAAGCTTTCTTT.

This rearrangement joins TRBV14 to TRBJ1-3, with D possibly TRBD1 on 5 matching bases. CDR3 size: 15 residues. Germline V gene lookup returns CDR1 SGHDN and CDR2 FVKESK. V lost 1 base and J 8 bases, leaving 15 bases between the germline ends. The DNA for the CDR3 is TGTGCCAGCAGCCAAGTCCGAGGGCGCAGGGACACCATATATTTT. As protein: CASSQVRGRRDTIYF.

The chain has TRBV7-9 and TRBJ1-6; the D is unclear. CDR1 and CDR2 (germline): SEHNR, FQNEAQ (reference sequence). Trimming cost V 5 bases and J 0 bases, with 5 bases left between them. The CDR3 runs 14 residues. The CDR3 is CASSQSSYNSPLHF. Here the CDR3 DNA reads TGTGCCAGCAGCCAGAGCTCCTATAATTCACCCCTCCACTTT. Full variable domain (missing parts from reference TRBV7-9 and TRBJ1-6): DTGVSQNPRHKITKRGQNVTFRCDPISEHNRLYWYRQTLGQGPEFLTYFQNEAQLEKSRLLSDRFSAERPKGSFSTLEIQRTEQGDSAMYLCASSQSSYNSPLHFGNGTRLTVT.

The chain recombines TRBV7-8 with TRBJ2-7; TRBD1 agrees at 8 bases. The CDR3 spans 15 residues. The germline V gene has CDR1 SGHVS and CDR2 FQNEAQ. The J segment lost 0 bases and the V segment lost 3 bases, leaving 4 bases of the junction unmatched. This CDR3 is CASSFGQGVSYEQYF. The CDR3 DNA reads TGTGCCAGCAGCTTCGGACAGGGTGTCTCCTACGAGCAGTACTTC.

The gene calls are TRBV6-5 and TRBJ2-3; D is unresolved. The germline V gene has CDR1 MNHEY and CDR2 SVGAGI. This CDR3 comprises 13 residues. The V gene lost 0 bases and the J gene lost 2 bases, with 3 bases spanning the gap. The CDR3 bases are TGTGCCAGCAGTTACTCGTTCACAGATACGCAGTATTTT. Its protein product is CASSYSFTDTQYF.

The chain has TRBV29-1 and TRBJ2-1, with 9 positions matching TRBD1. Germline-derived CDR1 and CDR2 are SQVTM and ANQGSEA. V trimming: 6 bases; J trimming: 5 bases; junction bases outside the gene matches: 5. The CDR3 extends over 13 amino acids. The CDR3 loop reads CSVPGQGDNEQFF. DNA of the CDR3: TGCAGCGTGCCGGGACAGGGAGACAATGAGCAGTTCTTC.